The sequence of this T cell receptor delta chain was determined in a study of Vδ1+ human thymocytes. Notes on the study in general: Highly polyclonal TRG and TRD repertoires with Gaussian CDR3 length distributions appeared in thymus. Around 20% of thymic delta-chain sequences were Vdelta2, with few Vdelta3, unlike blood Vdelta1+ controls. Unexpected Vdelta2 sequences could cause misinterpretation of bulk repertoire data.

With respect to this clone: Its antigen remains unidentified.

RNA was extracted from the cells and then reverse transcribed. The CDR3 regions were amplified by multiplex PCR from V-gene primers to a constant-region primer. TCRdb ran CATT on the multiplex PCR reads. The sample includes roughly 50,000 delta-chain clones, roughly 15% of them seen just once. Germline CDR1 and CDR2: TSWWSYY and QGS. CDR3 length equals 17 residues. V shed 1 base and J 7 bases; nucleotides not matched to a gene: 14. Between about 98% and 99.6% of sorted thymocytes were Vdelta1+. Sequences were obtained from Vdelta1+ gamma-delta thymocytes from the thymus. Subset described: FACS-sorted CD3+ TCRalphabeta- TCRVdelta1+ TCRVdelta2- thymocytes. This clonotype originated in a boy in the first two years of life who had congenital heart surgery. The J gene is TRDJ1, the V gene TRDV1; 8 bases fit TRDD3. CDR3 bases: TGTGCTCTTGGGGAACGTCCAACTGGGATACGCAGGGGTAAACTCATCTTT. This encodes CALGERPTGIRRGKLIF.